The entry below gives a single T cell receptor (beta chain) sequence along with its context. TCRdb re-called the 5' RACE reads and catalogs CDR3 proteins one per entry, DNA excluded. This sample's clone table lists some 150,000 distinct CDR3 sequences. The data stem from a study of T cells expressing NK-cell markers. In germline, CDR1 is SNHLY, CDR2 FYNNEI. The CDR3 is 14 residues long. The receptor's source is a man aged 18-30 years in good health. This rearrangement joins TRBV2 to TRBJ2-1; without DNA, the TCRdb call of TRBD2 cannot be checked. The specimen was blood T cells: a sorted CD56 or NKG2C T cell subset, CD4+ or CD8+ T cells, or bulk PBMC T cells (not recorded which). The CDR3 sequence: CASRATYSGREQFF.